A selection of T cell receptor beta chains follows, all from one sample in a study of CD8 T cells in ankylosing spondylitis. TCRdb re-analysed the 5' RACE reads in MiXCR, keeping a single row per CDR3 protein. The table records about 390,000 distinct CDR3 sequences, under 25% of them present only once. The sequencing sample was made of blood, either unsorted or a sorted T cell fraction (not recorded which). The receptors shown here come from a male donor with ankylosing spondylitis. The CDR3 runs from the conserved cysteine through the conserved F or W. Rows give clone size only sometimes, using once, few, many, or a class for an expanded clone.

CASGLSRRGAGVMHEQFF TRBV12-5 -
CASSQREGATTEAFF TRBV3-1 -
CASSHVLAGVETQYF TRBV3-1 few
CASSLAHRADEQYF TRBV7-3 few
CASSPKGSTEAFF TRBV18 -
CAISYREGYNEQFF TRBV10-3 -
CASSAGVGQPQHF TRBV6-4 -
CASSFRTGMADTQYF TRBV5-1 -
CSASEEPLSSYNEQFF TRBV20-1 -
CASAVNTEAFF TRBV12-3/TRBV12-4 -
CASSMGDTQYF TRBV19 -
CASSQGGSYNEQFF TRBV19 many
CASSPRPAKTQYF TRBV3-1 few
CSARVRTSFYNEQFF TRBV20-1 few
CASSPTGLAARRPDTQYF TRBV3-1 -
CASSLWRDGETQYF TRBV27 -
CASSVLSGNTIYF TRBV9 -
CASTRWSTTEAFF TRBV2 few
CASSLPRAEGADTQYF TRBV7-6 -
CSARQGGRGETQYF TRBV20-1 -
CSATTIRGRNSPLHF TRBV20-1 -
CSARVASGANVLTF TRBV20-1 -
CASSLGRGPFAKAFF TRBV11-2 -
CASSLAGSGAYEQYF TRBV7-2 few
CSARGRAAKEQFF TRBV20-1 -
CSAPTSGRRGNEQFF TRBV20-1 -
CSATRLAGTHNEQFF TRBV20-1 -
CASSLYGVRNQPQHF TRBV7-2 -
CASTRDYYTGELFF TRBV6-2/TRBV6-3 few
CASSHRRAYQETQYF TRBV3-1 many
CSAREGGFSDTQYF TRBV20-1 -
CASSHRWGGGGRPDTQYF TRBV4-3 few
CAISESQREGREQFF TRBV10-3 many
CASSLGIYGSGNEQYF TRBV5-1 -
CASRPSYNSPLHF TRBV28 -
CSASPQTDTQYF TRBV20-1 -
CASSKTGGDGYTF TRBV5-6 -
CASSRQLEAYNEQFF TRBV5-6 -
CASRPGLAGGTGELFF TRBV28 -
CAIRAQGGSGNTIYF TRBV10-3 few
CASRPDGNQPQHF TRBV5-1 -
CASRGTGFTEAFF TRBV5-1 -
CASSAGQGGQETQYF TRBV12-3/TRBV12-4 -
CASSPTIYNEQFF TRBV4-3 -
CASSIGGPNQPQHF TRBV19 few
CASSIAGEWEDSKNIQYF TRBV2 -
CASSTDREYGYTF TRBV2 -
CASSGAGRETQYF TRBV25-1 few
CASSVDQGAFNEQYF TRBV9 -
CASSLAFRAETQYF TRBV11-3 -
CASAKPGLAGGGEQFF TRBV6-1 few
CASSLNLGTQNSPLHF TRBV4-1 -
CASSFVGSHHEQYF TRBV5-4 few
CASSTTGTFAQYF TRBV9 -
CASYAGSSGNTIYF TRBV28 few
CASSPPDGVGEQYF TRBV18 few
CASFQGLAGYNEQFF TRBV5-1 few
CASSQRDTRTGELFF TRBV5-1 -
CASSTGYSGWDYEQYF TRBV7-2 -